The present T cell receptor beta chain was sequenced within a study of OX40 agonist ivuxolimab in advanced cancers. Per the germline V gene, CDR1 is MDHEN and CDR2 is SYDVKM. V shed 7 bases, J shed 4 bases, and the junction held 14 bases outside the gene matches. The CDR3 totals 16 residues. Sequencing was performed with immunoSEQ multiplex PCR; in TCRdb, only in-frame clones are kept and a portion is missing. The data hold 65,000 to 75,000 clones, with 80% to 90% observed a single time. This sequence originates from an adult with an advanced solid tumor such as melanoma, head and neck, liver or kidney cancer. Material: CD4+ or CD8+ T cells sorted from blood, obtained in a trial of the OX40 agonist ivuxolimab. The chain links TRBV28 to TRBJ1-2; 8 nucleotides match TRBD1. CDR3 coding DNA: TGTGCCAGCACCTCGCCGGGACAGGTTCCTCTCTATGGCTACACCTTC. It specifies CASTSPGQVPLYGYTF.